A selection of T cell receptor beta chains follows, all from one sample in a study of beta chain features in type 1 diabetes. The method was immunoSEQ multiplex PCR; TCRdb's version includes in-frame clones alone and lacks a portion of them. The repertoire has roughly 170,000 clones, 10% to 15% of them found once; the top ten carry about 0.58%. Sequenced material: central memory CD4+ T cells from blood. The receptors originated from a young woman in good health. CDR3s include the opening cysteine and the closing phenylalanine or tryptophan. Each record gives: V gene, D gene, clone size, J gene, CDR3 DNA, CDR3 protein. The D gene is left open where the match is weak. Not every row has a clone size; where given, it reads once, few, many or a size class.

TRBV7-2	-	few	TRBJ1-5	TGTGCCAGCAGCTCCGACTTCGGTCCTGATCAGCCCCAGCATTTT	CASSSDFGPDQPQHF
TRBV30	TRBD1	-	TRBJ2-7	TGTGCCAGATCCGGGACAGGAAGCTACGAGCAGTACTTC	CARSGTGSYEQYF
TRBV2	TRBD2	few	TRBJ2-3	TGTGCCAGCAGCCTAGAGGCTCGCGGGAGGGGGGATACGCAGTATTTT	CASSLEARGRGDTQYF
TRBV5-4	-	few	TRBJ1-4	TGTGCCAGCAGCGAGAAAAGGGGTTCCACTAATGAAAAACTGTTTTTT	CASSEKRGSTNEKLFF
TRBV28	TRBD1	-	TRBJ1-4	TGTGCCAGCAGTGGATACAGGGGGAAGAATGAAAAACTGTTTTTT	CASSGYRGKNEKLFF
TRBV28	TRBD2	-	TRBJ2-3	TGTGCCAGCAGTTTCGCGGGAGGAGCTAGAGATACGCAGTATTTT	CASSFAGGARDTQYF
TRBV9	-	few	TRBJ2-1	TGTGCCAGCCGCGCGGACCGCACAGGCGGGGCGGGGAGCTCCTACAATGAGCAGTTCTTC	CASRADRTGGAGSSYNEQFF
TRBV14	TRBD1	-	TRBJ2-2	TGTGCCAGCAGCCAGCCCGGGACAGGACGAGCCGGGGAGCTGTTTTTT	CASSQPGTGRAGELFF
TRBV4-3	TRBD2	few	TRBJ2-3	TGCGCCAGCAGCCAAGATAGCGGGGGGGATACGCAGTATTTT	CASSQDSGGDTQYF
TRBV18	-	few	TRBJ2-6	TGTGCCAGCTCACCACGTGGCGGTCCAAGATCTGGGGCCAACGTCCTGACTTTC	CASSPRGGPRSGANVLTF
TRBV5-4	-	few	TRBJ1-3	TGTGCCAGCAGCTCAGGGGTTTGGTCTGGAAACACCATATATTTT	CASSSGVWSGNTIYF
TRBV7-9	-	-	TRBJ1-1	TGTGCCAGCATCGAGGGACAAAGGCCTGAAGCTTTCTTT	CASIEGQRPEAFF
TRBV30	TRBD1	few	TRBJ2-1	TGTGCCTGGAGGACGGGACAGGAGCATCGGTTCTTC	CAWRTGQEHRFF